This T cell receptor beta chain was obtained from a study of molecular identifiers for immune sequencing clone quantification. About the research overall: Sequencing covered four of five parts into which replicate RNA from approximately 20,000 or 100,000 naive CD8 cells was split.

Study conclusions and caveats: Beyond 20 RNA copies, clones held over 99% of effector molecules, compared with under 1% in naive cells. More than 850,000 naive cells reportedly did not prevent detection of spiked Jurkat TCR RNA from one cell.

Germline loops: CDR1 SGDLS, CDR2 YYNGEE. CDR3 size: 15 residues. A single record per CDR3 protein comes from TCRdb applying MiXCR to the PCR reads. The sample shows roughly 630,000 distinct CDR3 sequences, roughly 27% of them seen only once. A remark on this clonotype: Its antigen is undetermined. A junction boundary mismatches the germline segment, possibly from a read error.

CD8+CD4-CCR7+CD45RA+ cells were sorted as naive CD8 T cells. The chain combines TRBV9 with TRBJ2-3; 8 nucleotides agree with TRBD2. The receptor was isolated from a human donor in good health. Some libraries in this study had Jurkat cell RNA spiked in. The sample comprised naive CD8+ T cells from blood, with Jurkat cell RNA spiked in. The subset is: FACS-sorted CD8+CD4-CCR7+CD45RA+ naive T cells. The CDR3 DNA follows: TGTGGCAGCAGCGTAGCAACTAGCGGTCTAGATACGCAGTATTTT. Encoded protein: CGSSVATSGLDTQYF.